Below, 18 T cell receptor beta chains from the same sample are listed, as sequenced in a study of CXCR3-negative and CXCR3-positive naive CD8 T cells. Through 5' RACE with UMI labels, the TRB cDNA libraries were prepared. TCRdb reprocessed the 5' RACE reads; each CDR3 protein has one entry and no DNA is given. The sample table sets out roughly 86,000 distinct CDR3 sequences. The sequencing input was naive CXCR3- CD8+ T cells from blood. As for subset: CD45RO-CCR7+CD27+CD95- naive CD8+ T cells lacking CXCR3 (TNR3-). The receptor set was obtained from a human donor in good health. Some clones in this sample may be carry-over from other donors' samples.

The rearrangement links TRBV6-6 to TRBJ1-5. The CDR3 spans 13 residues. Germline V gene lookup returns CDR1 MNHNY and CDR2 SVGAGI (reference sequence). Here the CDR3 reads CASTEGGNQPQHF.

J is TRBJ2-3 and V is TRBV4-1; TCRdb calls TRBD2, which cannot be checked without DNA. Germline lookup yields CDR1 MGHRA and CDR2 YSYEKL. CDR3 length equals 16 residues. CDR3: CASSQPGKREGTLQYF.

The chain carries TRBV12-3 or TRBV12-4 and TRBJ2-5; without DNA, the TCRdb call of TRBD1 cannot be checked. CDR3 length equals 14 residues. The CDR3 is CASSPPQEQETQYF.

The chain links TRBV27 to TRBJ2-1. This CDR3 region has 14 residues. Germline CDR1 and CDR2: MNHEY and SMNVEV (reference sequence). The CDR3 loop reads CASTDRGSYNEQFF.

The chain joins TRBV5-5 to TRBJ2-7. The CDR3 contains 15 residues. Germline values: CDR1 SGHKS, CDR2 YYEKEE (reference sequence). Here the CDR3 reads CASSLDGQPAYEQYF.

The chain couples TRBV28 to TRBJ2-2; TCRdb's assignment of TRBD1 cannot be checked, as there is no DNA. CDR1 is MDHEN, CDR2 SYDVKM, per germline. This CDR3 comprises 19 residues. CDR3: CASSSGQGTALRNTGELFF.

The J gene is TRBJ2-7, the V gene TRBV5-1; TCRdb reports TRBD1, a call that lacks DNA to check it against. Germline CDR1 and CDR2: SGHRS and YFSETQ. The length of the CDR3 is 14 residues. The CDR3 reads CASSPGTRTYEQYF.

The rearrangement links TRBV6-5 to TRBJ2-2; TCRdb's D call, TRBD1, is unchecked because there is no DNA. The germline V gene has CDR1 MNHEY and CDR2 SVGAGI. This CDR3 is built from 18 residues. CDR3 amino acids: CASSYDDRGRLNTGELFF.

The J gene is TRBJ1-1, the V gene TRBV20-1. The CDR3 covers 12 residues. The germline V gene encodes CDR1 DFQATT and CDR2 SNEGSKA (reference sequence). CDR3 amino acids: CSARFEDTEAFF.

The chain recombines TRBV5-5 with TRBJ2-1; TCRdb proposes TRBD2, but this gene call is untestable without DNA. The germline gives CDR1 SGHKS, CDR2 YYEKEE (reference sequence). The length of the CDR3 is 18 residues. CDR3 residues: CASSLVIGTSGIYNEQFF.

The V gene is TRBV28, the J gene TRBJ2-7; with no DNA, the TCRdb D assignment of TRBD1 cannot be verified. This CDR3 has 15 residues. Germline CDR1 is MDHEN and CDR2 is SYDVKM. CDR3 residues: CASSLPGRATYEQYF.

The genes are TRBV1 and TRBJ2-1; TCRdb proposes TRBD2, but this gene call is untestable without DNA. TRBV1 is reported as a pseudogene. The CDR3 is 17 amino acids. The CDR3 is CTSSQVSSGTLYNEQFF.

This chain connects TRBV21-1 to TRBJ1-4; TCRdb gives TRBD1 as the D gene, but with no DNA this cannot be confirmed. TRBV21-1 is a known pseudogene. The CDR3 runs to 15 residues. CDR3: CASSLRPRPREKLFF.

The rearrangement uses TRBV20-1 and TRBJ2-2; TCRdb outputs TRBD1, but without DNA this stays unchecked. The CDR3 has 16 amino acids. Germline CDR1 and CDR2: DFQATT and SNEGSKA (reference sequence). CDR3 loop: CSGRRREVANTGELFF.

V is TRBV4-2 and J is TRBJ1-5; TCRdb lists TRBD1, though no DNA is available to test this call. Germline V gene lookup returns CDR1 LGHNA and CDR2 YNFKEQ. This CDR3 spans 15 amino acids. CDR3 sequence reads: CASSDLIGVHQPQHF.

This chain joins TRBV20-1 and TRBJ2-1. This CDR3 has 14 residues. Germline CDR1 is DFQATT and CDR2 is SNEGSKA (reference sequence). This chain's CDR3 is CSARGELPYNEQFF.

The chain combines TRBV20-1 with TRBJ2-1. In germline, CDR1 is DFQATT, CDR2 SNEGSKA (reference sequence). This CDR3 has 13 amino acids. The chain's CDR3 is CSAPFRLDNEQFF.

The rearrangement uses TRBV29-1 and TRBJ2-2. The CDR3 has 11 residues. Germline V lookup: CDR1 SQVTM, CDR2 ANQGSEA. The CDR3 loop reads CSGGTSGELFF.